The source of this TCR beta chain is a study of TIL therapy for anti-PD-1-resistant metastatic lung cancer. On the study more broadly: Tumors carried a median roughly 1.5 non-synonymous mutations per megabase.

Time point in this sample: pre-treatment sample, taken before nivolumab and TIL therapy. Enrollment ran from 2017 to early 2020. Study-level findings and limits: Patients were highly selected, enriched for treatment-naive, never-smoker and oncogene-addicted cases. TIL clonotype persistence in blood showed no apparent association with response.

As concerns this clone: The antigen remains unidentified. This specimen includes other DNA sequences encoding the same CDR3.

This was the immunoSEQ v3 assay. TCRdb keeps only in-frame clones here, not all; method: immunoSEQ multiplex PCR. The sample has tens of thousands of clones; more than 60% are singletons. The length of the CDR3 is 11 residues. Between the trimmed V and J ends, which lost 1 base and 4 bases, there was a span of 4 bases. CDR1 and CDR2 from the germline V gene are SQVTM and ANQGSEA. The chain couples TRBV29-1 to TRBJ2-5, with D hard to call. The input for sequencing was blood, taken at baseline. This receptor was obtained from a person between 30 and 80 years old with non-small cell lung cancer. The DNA for the CDR3 is TGCAGCGTTGAAGGAGGAGAGACCCAGTACTTC. Protein: CSVEGGETQYF. The full variable domain, rest sourced from reference TRBV29-1 and TRBJ2-5, is SAVISQKPSRDICQRGTSLTIQCQVDSQVTMMFWYRQQPGQSLTLIATANQGSEATYESGFVIDKFPISRPNLTFSTLTVSNMSPEDSSIYLCSVEGGETQYFGPGTRLLVL.